The 15 T cell receptor beta chains listed next were all sequenced from one sample in a study of blood T cell repertoires in COVID-19. Profiling relied on immunoSEQ multiplex PCR, and the TCRdb table lists in-frame clones only, not all of them. The sample carries 650,000 to 800,000 clones, 85% to 90% recorded once. The specimen sequenced was peripheral blood. The receptors originated from a woman younger than 35 with acute or convalescent COVID-19.

The CDR3 coding sequence is TGTGCCAGCAGCCCCACCCCGACAGAGACCTACGAGCAGTACTTC. Its protein product is CASSPTPTETYEQYF. The rearrangement links TRBV5-6 to TRBJ2-7, with TRBD1 as a possible D gene (5 bases). V dropped 4 bases and J dropped 2 bases, with 16 bases sitting between them. The CDR3 contains 15 residues. Germline V lookup: CDR1 SGHDT, CDR2 YYEEEE.

In this sample, this clone turned up a few times. The chain links TRBV27 to TRBJ1-3; a possible D gene is TRBD1 (6 bases). The germline V and J ends were trimmed by 0 bases and 3 bases, with 6 bases remaining between them. The CDR3 is 14 amino acids. CDR1 and CDR2 (germline): MNHEY, SMNVEV (reference sequence). CDR3 protein: CASSLSGGGNTIYF. CDR3 coding DNA: TGTGCCAGCAGTTTATCAGGGGGTGGAAACACCATATATTTT.

V and J are TRBV18 and TRBJ2-7, with 7 bases aligning to TRBD2. The V gene end was trimmed by 3 bases and the J gene end by 3 bases; junction bases not matched to a gene: 5. CDR3 size: 14 residues. The V gene's germline CDR1 is KGHSH and CDR2 LQKENI. The CDR3 DNA reads TGTGCCAGCTCACCCCAGCGGGGCGTCTACGAGCAGTACTTC. Its protein is CASSPQRGVYEQYF.

This clone turned up a few times. J is TRBJ1-2 and V is TRBV7-4; D is possibly TRBD1 (6 bases). The ends were cut back, 7 bases at V and 3 bases at J, with 15 bases in the middle. Per germline, CDR1 SGHVT and CDR2 SQSDAQ. The CDR3 covers 14 residues. The CDR3 here is CASTRDRLYYGYTF. CDR3 sequence (DNA): TGTGCCAGCACCCGAGACAGGCTCTACTATGGCTACACCTTC.

CDR3 protein: CASKGGSSYNSPLHF. The CDR3, as DNA: TGCGCCAGCAAGGGAGGGAGCTCCTATAATTCACCCCTCCACTTT. This chain uses TRBV23-1 with TRBJ1-6; D is undetermined. TRBV23-1 is designated an ORF whose function remains uncertain. This CDR3 has 15 amino acids. The V end lost 7 bases, the J end lost 0 bases, and 10 bases lay between the germline ends.

V is TRBV10-3 and J is TRBJ2-3; D may be TRBD2 (6 bases). Germline V gene data show CDR1 as ENHRY and CDR2 as SYGVKD. Trimming removed 0 bases at V and 2 bases at J, with 15 bases between. This CDR3 has 17 residues. The CDR3 sequence is CAISESAGTAPTDTQYF. CDR3 DNA: TGTGCCATCAGTGAGTCGGCGGGGACGGCGCCCACAGATACGCAGTATTTT.

Only a few counts were recorded for this clone. This rearrangement joins TRBV5-6 to TRBJ1-1; perhaps TRBD1 as D (6 bases). Germline CDR1 is SGHDT and CDR2 is YYEEEE. The CDR3 consists of 14 residues. Trimming shortened V by 3 bases and J by 0 bases, and 9 bases separated the two germline ends. CDR3 DNA: TGTGCCAGCAGCTGGGGACAAATGAACACTGAAGCTTTCTTT. It translates to CASSWGQMNTEAFF.

This clone was counted once. The gene calls are TRBV6-5 and TRBJ1-2, with a weak D call TRBD1 (5 bases). Germline V gene lookup returns CDR1 MNHEY and CDR2 SVGAGI. The CDR3 runs to 13 residues. V lost 2 bases and J lost 1, with 5 bases in between. The CDR3 sequence: CASSYDSNYGYTF. The CDR3 nucleotides read TGTGCCAGCAGTTACGACAGTAACTATGGCTACACCTTC.

The chain joins TRBV30 to TRBJ1-1; no clear D gene. CDR1 GTSNPN and CDR2 SVGIG come from the germline V gene (reference sequence). CDR3 size: 15 residues. Trimming stripped 4 bases from V and 1 base from J, with 16 bases between. This chain's CDR3 is CAWTPPGSPNTEAFF. The CDR3 DNA sequence: TGTGCCTGGACCCCCCCGGGGTCCCCGAACACTGAAGCTTTCTTT.

This clone showed up just a few times. The J gene is TRBJ1-2, the V gene TRBV3-1 (or the pseudogene TRBV3-2); possible D gene TRBD1, 6 bases. CDR3 length: 12 residues. V lost 4 bases, J lost 8 bases, and 11 bases lay in between. Germline V lookup: CDR1 LGHDT, CDR2 YNNKEL (reference sequence). The CDR3 DNA follows: TGTGCCAGCAGCCTACCTAGGGGGGGCTACACCTTC. The encoded protein is CASSLPRGGYTF.

Only one count was recorded for this clone. The J gene is TRBJ2-1, the V gene TRBV4-1; perhaps TRBD1 as D (5 bases). The V end was cut by 4 bases, the J end by 12 bases, with 13 bases between. The germline CDR1 and CDR2 sequences are MGHRA and YSYEKL. CDR3 length: 12 amino acids. CDR3 in DNA: TGCGCCAGCAGCCCTAAAGGGGTTGGGCAGTTCTTC. Translation gives CASSPKGVGQFF.

V gene TRBV18 combines with J gene TRBJ2-5; 7 nucleotides match TRBD1. This CDR3 comprises 13 residues. Germline trimming cut 6 bases from V and 4 bases from J; bases unmatched to any gene: 5. Germline V CDR1 and CDR2: KGHSH, LQKENI. CDR3: CASSRDSVETQYF. The CDR3 DNA reads TGTGCCAGCTCCCGGGACAGCGTAGAGACCCAGTACTTC. The variable domain in full, with the rest retrieved from reference TRBV18 and TRBJ2-5, is NAGVMQNPRHLVRRRGQEARLRCSPMKGHSHVYWYRQLPEEGLKFMVYLQKENIIDESGMPKERFSAEFPKEGPSILRIQQVVRGDSAAYFCASSRDSVETQYFGPGTRLLVL.

V is TRBV4-1 and J is TRBJ1-1; maybe TRBD1 (5 bases). Germline CDR1 and CDR2: MGHRA and YSYEKL. CDR3 length: 14 residues. The germline V and J ends were trimmed by 1 base and 2 bases, with 8 bases remaining between them. CDR3 amino acids: CASSQGDFNTEAFF. As DNA, the CDR3 is TGCGCCAGCAGCCAAGGGGACTTTAACACTGAAGCTTTCTTT.

The V gene is TRBV7-2, the J gene TRBJ1-2; D uncertain. The CDR3 has 14 amino acids. Germline V CDR1 and CDR2: SGHTA, FQGNSA. V lost 2 bases, J lost 2 bases, and 9 bases lay in between. The CDR3 is CASSLRSANYGYTF. In nucleotides, the CDR3 is TGTGCCAGCAGCTTAAGGAGCGCCAACTATGGCTACACCTTC.

The chain links TRBV12-5 to TRBJ1-4; 9 positions agree with TRBD1. The ends lost 4 bases at V and 13 bases at J; junction bases unmatched: 13. Germline CDR1 and CDR2: LGHNT and FRNRAP. CDR3 size: 15 residues. CDR3 region: CASGSAGTGPKGLFF. The CDR3, as DNA: TGTGCTAGTGGTTCGGCCGGGACAGGGCCCAAAGGACTGTTTTTT. Full variable domain (rest looked up from reference TRBV12-5 and TRBJ1-4): DARVTQTPRHKVTEMGQEVTMRCQPILGHNTVFWYRQTMMQGLELLAYFRNRAPLDDSGMPKDRFSAEMPDATLATLKIQPSEPRDSAVYFCASGSAGTGPKGLFFGSGTQLSVL.